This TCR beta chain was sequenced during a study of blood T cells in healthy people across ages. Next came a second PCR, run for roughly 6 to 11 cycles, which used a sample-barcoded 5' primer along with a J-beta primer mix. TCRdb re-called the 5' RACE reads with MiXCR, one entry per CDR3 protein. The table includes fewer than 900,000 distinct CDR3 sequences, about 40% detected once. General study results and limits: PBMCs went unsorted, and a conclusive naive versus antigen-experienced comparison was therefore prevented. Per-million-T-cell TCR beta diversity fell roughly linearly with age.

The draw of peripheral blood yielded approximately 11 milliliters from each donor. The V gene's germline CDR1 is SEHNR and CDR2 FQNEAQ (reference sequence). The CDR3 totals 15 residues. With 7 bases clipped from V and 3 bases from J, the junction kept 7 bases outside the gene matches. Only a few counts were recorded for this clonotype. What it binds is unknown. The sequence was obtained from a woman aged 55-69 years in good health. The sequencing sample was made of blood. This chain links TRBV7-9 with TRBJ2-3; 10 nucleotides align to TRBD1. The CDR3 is CASNRPGQGTDTQYF. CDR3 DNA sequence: TGTGCCAGCAACAGACCGGGACAGGGGACAGATACGCAGTATTTT.